These 6 T cell receptor beta chains share one sample of origin, sequenced in a study of shared clonotypes between healthy human individuals. The method was immunoSEQ multiplex PCR; TCRdb's version includes in-frame clones alone and lacks a portion of them. The sample holds a few hundred thousand clones, 70% to 75% seen once. The sequencing sample was made of memory CD4+ T cells sorted from blood. Noted subset: CD45RA-negative fraction. The receptors were gathered from a man younger than 45 in good health.

This clone was picked up a small number of times. The chain employs TRBV7-9 and TRBJ2-5; tentative D call: TRBD2 (6 bases). Deletions cut 1 base from V and 7 bases from J, with 10 bases between. Germline values: CDR1 SEHNR, CDR2 FQNEAQ (reference sequence). The CDR3 loop spans 13 amino acids. CDR3 nucleotide sequence: TGTGCCAGCAGCTTAGAATCGGGAGCGACCCAGTACTTC. Its translation is CASSLESGATQYF.

The CDR3 loop reads CAWASAGNSPLHF. The CDR3 nucleotides read TGTGCCTGGGCGAGCGCGGGGAATTCACCCCTCCACTTT. The chain couples TRBV30 to TRBJ1-6; D not resolved. CDR1 and CDR2 (germline): GTSNPN, SVGIG (reference sequence). The CDR3 loop spans 13 amino acids. Trimming stripped 5 bases from V and 7 bases from J, with 12 bases between.

J is TRBJ2-6 and V is TRBV5-1, with 7 bases matching TRBD1. CDR1 is SGHRS and CDR2 is YFSETQ in the germline V gene. This CDR3 region has 17 residues. The V and J ends lost 2 bases and 2 bases, in that order; junction bases with no gene match: 7. The CDR3 nucleotides read TGCGCCAGCAGCTTTACTTCAACAGGGGCTGGGGCCAACGTCCTGACTTTC. Protein: CASSFTSTGAGANVLTF.

J is TRBJ2-7 and V is TRBV28; possibly TRBD2 for D (6 bases). V was shortened by 11 bases and J by 4 bases, with 12 bases between the two germline ends. Germline V gives CDR1 MDHEN, CDR2 SYDVKM. This CDR3 region has 11 residues. The CDR3 coding sequence is TGTGCCGGCGGGACCCGGTACGAGCAGTACTTC. It specifies CAGGTRYEQYF. The full variable domain, in which reference TRBV28 and TRBJ2-7 provide the parts outside the CDR3, is DVKVTQSSRYLVKRTGEKVFLECVQDMDHENMFWYRQDPGLGLRLIYFSYDVKMKEKGDIPEGYSVSREKKERFSLILESASTNQTSMYLCAGGTRYEQYFGPGTRLTVT.

The CDR3 nucleotides read TGTGCCAGCAGCTTATCAAGGGGTGGTAACACTGAAGCTTTCTTT. This sequence encodes CASSLSRGGNTEAFF. This rearrangement joins TRBV7-2 to TRBJ1-1, with D possibly being TRBD1 (5 bases). The germline V gene encodes CDR1 SGHTA and CDR2 FQGNSA. The germline V and J ends were trimmed by 2 bases and 2 bases, with 12 bases remaining between them. CDR3 length: 15 amino acids.

This clone has at least ten counts. CDR3 loop: CATIRDTNYGYTF. The CDR3 DNA reads TGTGCCACCATCCGGGACACCAACTATGGCTACACCTTC. This chain joins TRBV2 and TRBJ1-2, with D perhaps TRBD1 (6 bases). Trimming pared 10 bases from V and 2 bases from J, leaving 14 bases between. This CDR3 is built from 13 residues. CDR1 and CDR2 from the germline V gene are SNHLY and FYNNEI.